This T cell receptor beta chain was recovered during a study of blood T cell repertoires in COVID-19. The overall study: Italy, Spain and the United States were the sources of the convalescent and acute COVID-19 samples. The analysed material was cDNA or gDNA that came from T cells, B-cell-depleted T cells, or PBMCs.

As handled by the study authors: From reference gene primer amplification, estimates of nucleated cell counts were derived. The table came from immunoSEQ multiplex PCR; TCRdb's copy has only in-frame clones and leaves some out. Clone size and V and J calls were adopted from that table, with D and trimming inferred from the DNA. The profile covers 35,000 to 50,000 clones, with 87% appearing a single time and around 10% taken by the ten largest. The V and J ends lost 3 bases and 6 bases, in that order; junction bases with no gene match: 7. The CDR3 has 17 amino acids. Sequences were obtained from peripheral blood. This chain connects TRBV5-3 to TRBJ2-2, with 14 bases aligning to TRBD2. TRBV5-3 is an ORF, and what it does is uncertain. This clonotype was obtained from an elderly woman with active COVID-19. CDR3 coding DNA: TGTGCCAGAAGCTCGACTAGCGGGGGGGCGGTCCCCGGGGAGCTGTTTTTT. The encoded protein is CARSSTSGGAVPGELFF.